A single sample gave rise to the 26 T cell receptor beta chains below, sequenced in a study of T cell responses to AZD1222 COVID-19 vaccine. Only in-frame clones appear in the TCRdb table, and some are missing; sequencing was by immunoSEQ multiplex PCR. The sample shows 57,000 or so clones, 65% to 80% of them seen only once. Source: peripheral blood, taken on day 0 of AZD1222 vaccination. The receptors come from an adult in good health.

This clone was detected a few times. As DNA, the CDR3 is TGTGCCAGCAGTTCGATCGCGGGGGGTTCAGAGACCCAGTACTTC. Translated, it gives CASSSIAGGSETQYF. The J gene is TRBJ2-5, the V gene TRBV27; 8 bases fit TRBD2. In germline, CDR1 is MNHEY, CDR2 SMNVEV (reference sequence). Trimming at V came to 4 bases and at J to 4 bases, leaving 8 bases not matched to a gene. This CDR3 region has 15 residues.

In its sample, this clone was seen a few times. The chain is built from TRBV30 and TRBJ2-7; 9 bases agree with TRBD2. The V and J ends lost 8 bases and 6 bases, in that order; junction bases with no gene match: 8. Germline V lookup: CDR1 GTSNPN, CDR2 SVGIG (reference sequence). This CDR3 has 12 amino acids. The CDR3 DNA is TGTGCCGGGGGGCGGGGGGGCGGCGAGCAGTACTTC. Its translation is CAGGRGGGEQYF.

This chain joins TRBV5-6 and TRBJ2-1; 7 positions match TRBD1. J lost 10 bases, V lost 0 bases, and 10 bases had no gene match. The CDR3 consists of 15 residues. Germline V gives CDR1 SGHDT, CDR2 YYEEEE. The CDR3 reads CASSLGQGGIEEQFF. Here the CDR3 DNA reads TGTGCCAGCAGCTTGGGACAGGGCGGAATTGAAGAGCAGTTCTTC.

Of note for this clone: Other DNA sequences in this specimen translate into the identical CDR3. The CDR3 spells CASSVGGESYNEQFF. For the CDR3, the DNA is TGTGCCAGCAGCGTAGGAGGGGAGTCCTACAATGAGCAGTTCTTC. V is TRBV9 and J is TRBJ2-1; D could derive from TRBD1 or TRBD2 (5 bases each). With 0 bases removed from V and 1 base from J, the gap between germline ends came to 8 bases. This CDR3 has 15 residues. Germline lookup yields CDR1 SGDLS and CDR2 YYNGEE.

The genes are TRBV13 and TRBJ1-2; D remains ambiguous. The CDR3 has 13 residues. The germline V gene encodes CDR1 PRHDT and CDR2 FYEKMQ (reference sequence). The V and J ends lost 2 bases and 2 bases respectively, with 6 bases between them. CDR3 sequence reads: CASSLTGNYGYTF. CDR3 DNA: TGTGCCAGCAGCTTAACGGGAAACTATGGCTACACCTTC.

The V and J genes are TRBV29-1 and TRBJ2-2; tentatively, D is TRBD2 (5 bases). Germline V gives CDR1 SQVTM, CDR2 ANQGSEA. CDR3 length: 14 residues. Deletions cut 4 bases from V and 0 bases from J, with 9 bases between. Written as DNA, the CDR3 is TGCAGCGTTGGAGGGTGGACGAACACCGGGGAGCTGTTTTTT. Translating it yields CSVGGWTNTGELFF.

The V and J genes are TRBV3-1 (or the pseudogene TRBV3-2) and TRBJ2-5, with D possibly being TRBD2 (7 bases). The CDR3 consists of 16 residues. V lost 0 bases and J lost 2, with 13 bases in between. The germline V gene encodes CDR1 LGHDT and CDR2 YNNKEL (reference sequence). The CDR3 region is CASSQDRGGRQETQYF. The CDR3 coding sequence is TGTGCCAGCAGCCAAGATAGGGGGGGGCGACAAGAGACCCAGTACTTC.

V is TRBV19 and J is TRBJ2-3; 12 nucleotides line up with TRBD2. Germline V gene lookup returns CDR1 LNHDA and CDR2 SQIVND (reference sequence). The V segment lost 5 bases and the J segment 5 bases; nucleotides outside the gene matches: 11. This CDR3 contains 17 residues. CDR3 coding DNA: TGTGCCAGTAGTGCCTATGCTAGCGGGGGGGCTGGAGATACGCAGTATTTT. Translation: CASSAYASGGAGDTQYF.

This clone was seen only a few times. The chain is built from TRBV12-3 or TRBV12-4 and TRBJ2-1; D call uncertain. The V gene lost 5 bases and the J gene lost 4 bases, with 9 bases spanning the gap. This CDR3 spans 13 amino acids. The CDR3 protein is CASSLTWYNEQFF. CDR3 nucleotide sequence: TGTGCCAGCAGTCTCACATGGTACAATGAGCAGTTCTTC.

This clone is a singleton in its sample. This chain links TRBV2 with TRBJ1-6; D possibly corresponds to TRBD1 (6 bases). V gave up 4 bases and J gave up 7 bases, with 14 bases separating them. CDR1 and CDR2 (germline): SNHLY, FYNNEI. The CDR3 has 15 amino acids. The CDR3 is CASSVRGAGNSPLHF. CDR3 nucleotides: TGTGCCAGCAGTGTTCGGGGGGCCGGGAATTCACCCCTCCACTTT.

The chain recombines TRBV6-5 with TRBJ1-4; D gene uncertain. Trimming removed 5 bases from V and 0 bases from J, with 10 bases in between. CDR1 and CDR2 (germline): MNHEY, SVGAGI. CDR3 length: 15 amino acids. CDR3 DNA sequence: TGTGCCAGCAGTCTCCGAGGGTCAACTAATGAAAAACTGTTTTTT. Translation: CASSLRGSTNEKLFF.

The CDR3 nucleotides read TGTGCCAGTACGCTAGCGGGGGGGCATCCGTTCTTC. Translation gives CASTLAGGHPFF. V usage is TRBV19 and J usage is TRBJ2-1, with 12 nucleotides matching TRBD2. The trim removed 7 bases at V and 15 bases at J, leaving 7 bases unmatched. Germline assignment: CDR1 LNHDA and CDR2 SQIVND (reference sequence). This CDR3 has 12 residues.

The chain carries TRBV30 and TRBJ1-5, with 7 nucleotides matching TRBD1. Germline CDR1 reads GTSNPN; CDR2 reads SVGIG (reference sequence). The CDR3 runs 13 residues. V was pared by 1 base and J by 5 bases, with 2 bases of the junction left unmatched. The CDR3 reads CAWSGQGDQPQHF. For the CDR3, the DNA is TGTGCCTGGAGTGGGCAGGGGGATCAGCCCCAGCATTTT.

The V and J genes are TRBV10-1 and TRBJ2-1; D unclear. This CDR3 has 12 amino acids. V lost 2 bases and J 11 bases, leaving 10 bases between the germline ends. The germline V gene has CDR1 WNHNN and CDR2 SYGVQD (reference sequence). The CDR3 DNA reads as TGCGCCAGCAGTGAGAGGGCCTCGAAGCAGTTCTTC. This codes for CASSERASKQFF.

Remarks on this clone: At one end, the junction sequence differs from germline, possibly due to a read error. The rearrangement joins TRBV24-1 to TRBJ2-5; D tentatively fits TRBD1 or TRBD2 (5 bases each). The CDR3 loop spans 15 amino acids. CDR1 and CDR2 (germline): KGHDR, SFDVKD. This CDR3 reads CATSDLAGMGETQHF. CDR3 DNA: TGTGCCACCAGTGATTTGGCAGGGATGGGAGAGACCCAGCACTTC.

V and J are TRBV9 and TRBJ2-5; TRBD2 agrees at 7 bases. CDR3 length: 15 amino acids. Germline-derived CDR1 and CDR2 are SGDLS and YYNGEE. The V gene end was trimmed by 1 base and the J gene end by 5 bases; junction bases not matched to a gene: 8. CDR3 region: CASSVSPGGGETQYF. The CDR3, as DNA: TGTGCCAGCAGCGTATCCCCGGGGGGAGGGGAGACCCAGTACTTC.

The chain couples TRBV3-1 (or the pseudogene TRBV3-2) to TRBJ2-7; a weak D match, TRBD2 (7 bases). Deletions cut 2 bases from V and 6 bases from J, with 11 bases between. The CDR3 runs to 13 residues. Looked up from germline, CDR1 is LGHDT and CDR2 is YNNKEL (reference sequence). In DNA form, the CDR3 reads TGTGCCAGCAGCCAAAACAGGGAGGGCGAGCAGTACTTC. It is translated as CASSQNREGEQYF.

V and J are TRBV5-1 and TRBJ2-1; 10 nucleotides align to TRBD2. Losses at the gene ends were 0 bases for V and 6 bases for J; bases not matched to a gene: 6. This CDR3 is 16 amino acids long. In germline, CDR1 is SGHRS, CDR2 YFSETQ. CDR3 residues: CASSLGASGGINEQFF. In DNA form, the CDR3 reads TGCGCCAGCAGCTTGGGGGCTAGCGGGGGCATCAATGAGCAGTTCTTC.

The chain has TRBV7-2 and TRBJ2-3, with D uncertain. The ends were cut back, 1 base at V and 7 bases at J, with 9 bases in the middle. CDR1 is SGHTA, CDR2 FQGNSA, per germline. The CDR3 is made up of 13 amino acids. CDR3 in amino acids: CASSLEVRNTQYF. Written as DNA, the CDR3 is TGTGCCAGCAGCTTAGAGGTGCGCAATACGCAGTATTTT.

This rearrangement joins TRBV5-1 to TRBJ1-1, with D perhaps TRBD1 (6 bases). Germline CDR1 and CDR2: SGHRS and YFSETQ. V lost 4 bases to trimming and J lost 0 bases, with 10 bases between them. The CDR3 totals 14 residues. The DNA of the CDR3 is TGCGCCAGCAGCCTTACAGGGATGAACACTGAAGCTTTCTTT. Translation: CASSLTGMNTEAFF.

The genes are TRBV19 and TRBJ2-3; 7 bases align to TRBD1. The CDR3 is made up of 15 amino acids. V shed 4 bases, J shed 6 bases, and the junction held 10 bases outside the gene matches. CDR1 is LNHDA, CDR2 SQIVND, per germline (reference sequence). The CDR3 DNA reads TGTGCCAGTAGTAGAGGACAGGTGGGGGTTGATACGCAGTATTTT. Its protein is CASSRGQVGVDTQYF.

The sample holds a few counts of this clone. The V gene is TRBV6-2 or TRBV6-3, the J gene TRBJ2-7; the D is unclear. CDR3 length: 13 amino acids. Germline-derived CDR1 and CDR2 are MNHEY and SVGEGT. The germline V and J ends were trimmed by 2 bases and 3 bases, with 8 bases remaining between them. CDR3 sequence reads: CASSYNSYYEQYF. CDR3 nucleotides: TGTGCCAGCAGTTACAACAGTTACTACGAGCAGTACTTC.

The chain links TRBV28 to TRBJ2-3, with TRBD2 identical over 13 bases. The CDR3 spans 15 residues. CDR1 is MDHEN and CDR2 is SYDVKM in the germline V gene. After removal of 7 bases from V and 6 bases from J, the junction contained 7 bases not matched to a gene. The DNA for the CDR3 is TGTGCCAGCAAAGGGACTAGCGGGGCGGGGGATACGCAGTATTTT. This codes for CASKGTSGAGDTQYF. The variable domain in full, completed from reference TRBV28 and TRBJ2-3, reads DVKVTQSSRYLVKRTGEKVFLECVQDMDHENMFWYRQDPGLGLRLIYFSYDVKMKEKGDIPEGYSVSREKKERFSLILESASTNQTSMYLCASKGTSGAGDTQYFGPGTRLTVL.

The V call is TRBV7-9, the J call TRBJ2-1; tentatively, D is TRBD2 (6 bases). This CDR3 is 15 amino acids long. Germline V gene data show CDR1 as SEHNR and CDR2 as FQNEAQ (reference sequence). V lost 5 bases to trimming and J lost 10 bases, with 21 bases between them. The CDR3 region has the DNA TGTGCCAGCAGCCCTAAGGTCAGGTTAGGAGGGGAGCAGTTCTTC. Translating it yields CASSPKVRLGGEQFF.

This chain links TRBV24-1 with TRBJ1-2; D possibly corresponds to TRBD1 (5 bases). Looked up from germline, CDR1 is KGHDR and CDR2 is SFDVKD. Trimming removed 1 base at V and 8 bases at J, with 7 bases between. The CDR3 covers 12 residues. The CDR3 DNA follows: TGTGCCACCAGTGATTTCGACAGAGGCTACACCTTC. Encoded protein: CATSDFDRGYTF.

CDR3 loop: CASSQASGEETQYF. The CDR3 nucleotides are TGTGCCAGCAGCCAAGCATCTGGGGAAGAGACCCAGTACTTC. The chain joins TRBV14 to TRBJ2-5; D unclear. The V end was cut by 1 base, the J end by 3 bases, with 9 bases between. Per the germline V gene, CDR1 is SGHDN and CDR2 is FVKESK. This CDR3 comprises 14 residues.